This T cell receptor beta chain was documented in a study of siplizumab effects on memory and regulatory T cells. General observations from the study: Alloreactive CD4+ clones that could be mapped were on average approximately 69% Treg-derived with siplizumab, against roughly 27% in controls. An assignable phenotype, naive or memory, was missing from roughly 80-95% of proliferating CD4+ or CD8+ clones. The alloresponse seemed to draw substantially on naive T cells, which appeared more diverse than memory cells. Alloreactive sequences whose origin lay in unstimulated CD4+ memory cells were significantly reduced by siplizumab.

Assay used: immunoSEQ multiplex PCR; TCRdb lists only in-frame clones, some missing. The data show 13,000 to 15,000 clones, over 40% seen once. The CDR3 loop spans 16 amino acids. V shed 1 base, J shed 8 bases, and the junction held 11 bases outside the gene matches. The V gene's germline CDR1 is SGHTA and CDR2 FQGTGA. For around 6 days at 37°C, the mixed lymphocyte reaction cells were kept in coculture. This clone was seen a few times. The antigen is unknown. The chain couples TRBV7-3 to TRBJ2-1; 7 bases are shared with TRBD2. The clonotype was recovered from a human donor in good health; the cells came from an allogeneic mixed lymphocyte reaction. Some clones in this sample may be carry-over from other donors' samples. The sample consisted of CFSE-low (dividing) CD4+ T cells sorted from an allogeneic mixed lymphocyte reaction. CDR3 in DNA: TGTGCCAGCAGCTTAATTTCAGGGACTAACTATCATGAGCAGTTCTTC. This gives the protein CASSLISGTNYHEQFF.